A selection of T cell receptor beta chains follows, all from one sample in a study of blood T cell repertoires in COVID-19. Generated by immunoSEQ multiplex PCR, the TCRdb table keeps only in-frame clones and is missing some. The data hold over 120,000 clones, with approximately 85% observed a single time. The sequenced sample was peripheral blood. Receptors originate from a man aged 65-85 years with acute or convalescent COVID-19. Both conserved end residues are part of each CDR3. Each record gives: CDR3 length, D gene, V gene, J gene, clone size, CDR3 protein, CDR3 DNA. D genes are given only for firm matches. Size is omitted from some rows. Given values are once, few, many or a class for expanded clones.

CDR3 length: 15
D gene: TRBD1
V gene: TRBV5-1
J gene: TRBJ1-2
clone size: .
CDR3 protein: CASSLTTGNQGGYTF
CDR3 DNA: TGCGCCAGCAGCTTGACGACAGGGAATCAGGGAGGCTACACCTTC

CDR3 length: 16
D gene: TRBD1
V gene: TRBV10-1
J gene: TRBJ2-2
clone size: .
CDR3 protein: CASSGRGQGLIGELFF
CDR3 DNA: TGCGCCAGCAGTGGACGGGGACAGGGGTTGATCGGGGAGCTGTTTTTT

CDR3 length: 13
D gene: .
V gene: TRBV25-1
J gene: TRBJ1-4
clone size: .
CDR3 protein: CASSVQGVEKLFF
CDR3 DNA: TGTGCCAGCAGTGTTCAGGGTGTTGAAAAACTGTTTTTT

CDR3 length: 17
D gene: .
V gene: TRBV18
J gene: TRBJ1-6
clone size: once
CDR3 protein: CASSPNFSGEGNSPLHF
CDR3 DNA: TGTGCCAGCTCACCAAACTTCTCGGGAGAGGGCAATTCACCCCTCCACTTT

CDR3 length: 17
D gene: TRBD2
V gene: TRBV6-1
J gene: TRBJ2-7
clone size: .
CDR3 protein: CASSVRLAGMISYEQYF
CDR3 DNA: TGTGCCAGCAGTGTACGACTAGCGGGAATGATCTCCTACGAGCAGTACTTC

CDR3 length: 17
D gene: TRBD2
V gene: TRBV4-1
J gene: TRBJ2-3
clone size: .
CDR3 protein: CASSQGASGAPADTQYF
CDR3 DNA: TGCGCCAGCAGCCAGGGGGCTAGCGGGGCCCCAGCAGATACGCAGTATTTT

CDR3 length: 12
D gene: .
V gene: TRBV10-3
J gene: TRBJ1-2
clone size: .
CDR3 protein: CAIKGANYGYTF
CDR3 DNA: TGTGCCATCAAAGGGGCTAACTATGGCTACACCTTC

CDR3 length: 14
D gene: TRBD1
V gene: TRBV6-5
J gene: TRBJ2-7
clone size: .
CDR3 protein: CASSYEDRGYEQYF
CDR3 DNA: TGTGCCAGCAGTTACGAGGACAGGGGCTACGAGCAGTACTTC

CDR3 length: 13
D gene: .
V gene: TRBV12-3/TRBV12-4
J gene: TRBJ1-1
clone size: .
CDR3 protein: CASSLSMNTEAFF
CDR3 DNA: TGTGCCAGCAGTTTATCCATGAACACTGAAGCTTTCTTT

CDR3 length: 14
D gene: TRBD1
V gene: TRBV19
J gene: TRBJ2-1
clone size: .
CDR3 protein: CASRSGQGRNEQFF
CDR3 DNA: TGTGCCAGTAGATCTGGACAGGGTAGAAATGAGCAGTTCTTC

CDR3 length: 17
D gene: TRBD1
V gene: TRBV14
J gene: TRBJ2-6
clone size: .
CDR3 protein: CASSQGQGSPGANVLTF
CDR3 DNA: TGTGCCAGCAGCCAAGGACAGGGTAGCCCTGGGGCCAACGTCCTGACTTTC

CDR3 length: 13
D gene: .
V gene: TRBV11-3
J gene: TRBJ1-1
clone size: once
CDR3 protein: CASSHRQNTEAFF
CDR3 DNA: TGTGCCAGCAGCCACCGACAGAACACTGAAGCTTTCTTT

CDR3 length: 16
D gene: .
V gene: TRBV9
J gene: TRBJ2-7
clone size: .
CDR3 protein: CASSASGTGMYTEQYF
CDR3 DNA: TGTGCCAGCAGCGCGTCCGGGACTGGGATGTATACGGAGCAGTACTTC

CDR3 length: 14
D gene: .
V gene: TRBV5-1
J gene: TRBJ2-5
clone size: .
CDR3 protein: CASSLWAGKETQYF
CDR3 DNA: TGCGCCAGCAGCTTGTGGGCAGGCAAGGAGACCCAGTACTTC

CDR3 length: 9
D gene: .
V gene: TRBV2
J gene: TRBJ1-1
clone size: .
CDR3 protein: CARGQEAFF
CDR3 DNA: TGTGCCAGGGGGCAGGAAGCTTTCTTT

CDR3 length: 16
D gene: TRBD2
V gene: TRBV7-9
J gene: TRBJ2-1
clone size: .
CDR3 protein: CASSLGAGGRYNEQFF
CDR3 DNA: TGTGCCAGCAGCTTAGGAGCGGGGGGGCGTTACAATGAGCAGTTCTTC

CDR3 length: 14
D gene: .
V gene: TRBV29-1
J gene: TRBJ2-5
clone size: .
CDR3 protein: CSVDQIQDGKTQYF
CDR3 DNA: TGCAGCGTTGACCAGATACAGGACGGAAAGACCCAGTACTTC

CDR3 length: 15
D gene: TRBD1
V gene: TRBV19
J gene: TRBJ1-2
clone size: .
CDR3 protein: CASNQAGQGNYGYTF
CDR3 DNA: TGTGCCAGTAACCAAGCGGGACAGGGGAACTATGGCTACACCTTC

CDR3 length: 13
D gene: .
V gene: TRBV6-5
J gene: TRBJ1-2
clone size: .
CDR3 protein: CASRAAIGYGYTF
CDR3 DNA: TGTGCCAGCAGAGCGGCGATTGGCTATGGCTACACCTTC

CDR3 length: 17
D gene: TRBD1
V gene: TRBV5-4
J gene: TRBJ2-5
clone size: .
CDR3 protein: CASSFGGGTGLFETQYF
CDR3 DNA: TGTGCCAGCAGCTTTGGTGGCGGGACAGGGCTTTTCGAGACCCAGTACTTC

CDR3 length: 13
D gene: TRBD1
V gene: TRBV29-1
J gene: TRBJ1-2
clone size: .
CDR3 protein: CSVDPGGYYGYTF
CDR3 DNA: TGCAGCGTTGACCCAGGGGGCTACTATGGCTACACCTTC

CDR3 length: 17
D gene: TRBD2
V gene: TRBV28
J gene: TRBJ2-3
clone size: once
CDR3 protein: CASSFLTGTINTDTQYF
CDR3 DNA: TGTGCCAGCAGTTTCCTAACCGGGACTATAAACACAGATACGCAGTATTTT

CDR3 length: 18
D gene: .
V gene: TRBV3-1/TRBV3-2
J gene: TRBJ1-4
clone size: once
CDR3 protein: CASSQGINRDGLREKLFF
CDR3 DNA: TGTGCCAGCAGCCAAGGGATAAACAGGGACGGGCTTAGGGAAAAACTGTTTTTT

CDR3 length: 14
D gene: .
V gene: TRBV10-1
J gene: TRBJ2-1
clone size: .
CDR3 protein: CASSDGLSYNEQFF
CDR3 DNA: TGCGCCAGCAGTGATGGACTATCTTACAATGAGCAGTTCTTC

CDR3 length: 15
D gene: TRBD2
V gene: TRBV14
J gene: TRBJ2-1
clone size: .
CDR3 protein: CASSQRTSAYNEQFF
CDR3 DNA: TGTGCCAGCAGCCAAAGGACTAGTGCGTACAATGAGCAGTTCTTC

CDR3 length: 12
D gene: TRBD1
V gene: TRBV10-3
J gene: TRBJ1-1
clone size: .
CDR3 protein: CAIRDRDTEAFF
CDR3 DNA: TGTGCCATCCGGGACAGGGACACTGAAGCTTTCTTT

CDR3 length: 16
D gene: TRBD1
V gene: TRBV6-6
J gene: TRBJ2-2
clone size: .
CDR3 protein: CASSPPGQGRTGELFF
CDR3 DNA: TGTGCCAGCAGCCCCCCGGGACAGGGGCGGACCGGGGAGCTGTTTTTT

CDR3 length: 14
D gene: .
V gene: TRBV20-1
J gene: TRBJ2-1
clone size: few
CDR3 protein: CSASGETSRDEQFF
CDR3 DNA: TGCAGTGCTAGTGGGGAGACTAGTAGGGATGAGCAGTTCTTC

CDR3 length: 13
D gene: TRBD1
V gene: TRBV6-4
J gene: TRBJ1-1
clone size: .
CDR3 protein: CASSADRGSLAFF
CDR3 DNA: TGTGCCAGCAGTGCGGACAGGGGGAGCTTGGCTTTCTTT